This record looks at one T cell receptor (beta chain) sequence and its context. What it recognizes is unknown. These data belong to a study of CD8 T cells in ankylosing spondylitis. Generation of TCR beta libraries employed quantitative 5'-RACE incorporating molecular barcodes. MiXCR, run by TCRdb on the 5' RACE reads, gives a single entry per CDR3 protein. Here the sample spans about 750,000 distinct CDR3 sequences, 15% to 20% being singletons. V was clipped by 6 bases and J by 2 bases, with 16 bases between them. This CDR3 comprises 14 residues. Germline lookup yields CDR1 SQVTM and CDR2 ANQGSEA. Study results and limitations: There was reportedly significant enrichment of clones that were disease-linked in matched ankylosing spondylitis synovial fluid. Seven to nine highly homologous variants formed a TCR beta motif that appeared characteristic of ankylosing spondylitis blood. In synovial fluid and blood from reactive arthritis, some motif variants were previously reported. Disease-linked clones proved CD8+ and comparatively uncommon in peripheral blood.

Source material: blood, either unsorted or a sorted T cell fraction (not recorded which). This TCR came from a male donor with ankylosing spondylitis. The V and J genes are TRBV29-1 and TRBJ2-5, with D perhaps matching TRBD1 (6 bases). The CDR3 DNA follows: TGCAGCGTCAGACGGGACATGCCACAAGAGACCCAGTACTTC. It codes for CSVRRDMPQETQYF.